The source of this T cell receptor (beta chain) is a study of regulatory T cells in long-lasting Graves disease. For the study at large: Over 5 years of antithyroid drugs with positive TSH receptor antibodies was taken to mean persistent Graves' disease. Whole-study results and caveats: Lower TCR diversity characterized persistent Graves' patients relative to newly diagnosed patients.

Germline assignment: CDR1 LNHDA and CDR2 SQIVND (reference sequence). V was cut by 6 bases and J by 13 bases, with 13 bases left in between. The CDR3 totals 12 residues. Concerning this clonotype: Its matching antigen is unknown.

Researchers made TCR beta libraries by using iRepertoire HTBI primers and running Arm-PCR on CDR3 regions. TCRdb ran MiXCR on the multiplex PCR reads and lists one entry per CDR3 protein. The table shows a few hundred thousand distinct CDR3 sequences, with 23% occurring only once. The time point was: persistent/refractory GD, antithyroid drugs over 5 years with positive TRAb. Researchers made the TCR library from RNA that was extracted from PBMCs. The sample here was peripheral blood mononuclear cells (PBMCs), taken when the disease was refractory, from a patient treated with antithyroid drugs. This receptor was identified in a female donor with Graves disease. This chain links TRBV19 with TRBJ1-6; perhaps TRBD1 as D (6 bases). The CDR3 protein is CASSQPGAPLHF. The DNA of the CDR3 is TGTGCCAGTAGCCAGCCAGGGGCTCCCCTCCACTTT.